This TCR beta chain was retrieved from a study of vaccination effects on CD4 cells after COVID-19. The V end lost 5 bases, the J end lost 3 bases, and 13 bases lay between the germline ends. CDR1 and CDR2 from the germline V gene are SGHTA and FQGTGA. The CDR3 spans 14 residues. Using viral peptide pools, the ViraFEST assay grew out antigen-specific CD4+ T cells prior to sequencing. The authors isolated CD4+ T cells after ten to eleven days of culture. The individual was infected with SARS-CoV-2 between March and December 2020, as confirmed by PCR. For this clone: The antigen remains undetermined.

Clones were sequenced by immunoSEQ multiplex PCR, and TCRdb holds only the in-frame ones, with some missing. The table lists approximately 37,000 clones, 73% of them singletons, with 33% in the top ten. This TCR derives from a human donor who had a prior SARS-CoV-2 infection. This chain joins TRBV7-3 and TRBJ1-2, with D hard to call. The input for sequencing was CD4+ T cells from PBMCs cultured with a peptide pool, taken before COVID-19 vaccination. CDR3 region: CASSPGGMDYGYTF. For the CDR3, the DNA is TGTGCCAGCAGCCCCGGCGGAATGGACTATGGCTACACCTTC. The full variable domain, with the rest looked up from reference TRBV7-3 and TRBJ1-2, is GAGVSQTPSNKVTEKGKYVELRCDPISGHTALYWYRQSLGQGPEFLIYFQGTGAADDSGLPNDRFFAVRPEGSVSTLKIQRTERGDSAVYLCASSPGGMDYGYTFGSGTRLTVV.